The 2 T cell receptor beta chains below were found in one sample sequenced in a study of CD8 T cells in Susac syndrome (dated by TCRdb to the late 2010s). To prepare the library, the immunoSEQ multiplex PCR assay was applied. RNA was extracted using the RNeasy kit, and about 0.45 to 1 microgram was reverse transcribed with random hexamers. The public reads were quality trimmed at Q25 with fastp and then assembled into clones with MiXCR by TCRdb, keeping productive beta chains. Entries are consolidated by CDR3 protein sequence, retaining the most common genes and DNA. This sample lists about 240,000 distinct CDR3 sequences; about 96% were detected once. Approximately 0.094% of the sample rests with the top ten. The sample taken for sequencing was CD4+ T cells from PBMCs. The origin of the receptors is a human donor with Susac syndrome.

This chain connects TRBV24-1 to TRBJ2-1; 7 nucleotides line up with TRBD2. Trimming cost V 4 bases and J 8 bases; bases outside gene matches: 4. In germline, CDR1 is KGHDR, CDR2 SFDVKD. There are 13 residues in the CDR3. CDR3 protein: CATSEHLADEQFF. In nucleotides, the CDR3 is TGTGCCACCAGTGAGCACCTAGCGGATGAGCAGTTCTTC.

The rearrangement links TRBV29-1 to TRBJ1-2; the D gene is possibly TRBD1 (6 bases). V shed 8 bases and J shed 7 bases, with 17 bases lying between them. The CDR3 has 12 amino acids. Germline CDR1 SQVTM, CDR2 ANQGSEA. In DNA, the CDR3 is TGCAGCTATGGCAGGGGCGGAGGTGGCTACACCTTC. Translation: CSYGRGGGGYTF.